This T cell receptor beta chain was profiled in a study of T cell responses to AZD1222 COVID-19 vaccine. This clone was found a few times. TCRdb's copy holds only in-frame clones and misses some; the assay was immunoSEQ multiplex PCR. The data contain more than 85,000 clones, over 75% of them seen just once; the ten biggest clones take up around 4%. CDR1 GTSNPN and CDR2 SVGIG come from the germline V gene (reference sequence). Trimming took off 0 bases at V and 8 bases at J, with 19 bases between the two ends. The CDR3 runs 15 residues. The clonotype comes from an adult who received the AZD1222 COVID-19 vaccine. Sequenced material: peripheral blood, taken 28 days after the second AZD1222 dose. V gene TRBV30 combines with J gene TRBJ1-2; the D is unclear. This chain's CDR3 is CAWSVQGAGGRGYTF. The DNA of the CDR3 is TGTGCCTGGAGTGTACAAGGAGCGGGCGGGAGAGGCTACACCTTC.